The 24 T cell receptor beta chains below all came from one sample that was sequenced in a study of control samples from healthy donors and cancer patients. The assay was immunoSEQ multiplex PCR, and TCRdb's table has in-frame clones only and misses some. The sample holds about 170,000 clones, around 93% seen once. What was sequenced was blood. All receptors come from a woman in her sixties in good health.

The chain couples TRBV6-5 to TRBJ1-1; 7 bases agree with TRBD1. The length of the CDR3 is 13 residues. The trim removed 5 bases at V and 1 base at J, leaving 1 base unmatched. Looked up from germline, CDR1 is MNHEY and CDR2 is SVGAGI. For the CDR3, the DNA is TGTGCCAGCAGTACAGGGGCGAACACTGAAGCTTTCTTT. Protein product: CASSTGANTEAFF.

The chain combines TRBV9 with TRBJ2-3, with D perhaps matching TRBD1 or TRBD2 (6 bases each). CDR1 is SGDLS, CDR2 YYNGEE, per germline. V was shortened by 1 base and J by 2 bases, with 17 bases between the two germline ends. This CDR3 has 17 residues. DNA of the CDR3: TGTGCCAGCAGCGTAACTCCTGGGGGGCCGTTCACAGATACGCAGTATTTT. It specifies CASSVTPGGPFTDTQYF.

The V gene is TRBV6-2 or TRBV6-3, the J gene TRBJ1-1; TRBD1 matches 7 bases. The CDR3 is made up of 16 amino acids. From germline, CDR1 is MNHEY and CDR2 SVGEGT. Germline trimming cut 2 bases from V and 3 bases from J; bases unmatched to any gene: 9. The CDR3 protein is CASSYETGRSDTEAFF. CDR3 DNA: TGTGCCAGCAGTTACGAGACAGGGAGGTCAGACACTGAAGCTTTCTTT.

The rearrangement joins TRBV30 to TRBJ2-7; 10 positions match TRBD1. The CDR3 length is 14 residues. Germline V gene data show CDR1 as GTSNPN and CDR2 as SVGIG (reference sequence). After removal of 7 bases from V and 3 bases from J, the junction contained 9 bases not matched to a gene. The CDR3 DNA is TGTGCCTTAAACCGGGACAGGGGCTTCTACGAGCAGTACTTC. It is translated as CALNRDRGFYEQYF.

This clone was observed once. This chain connects TRBV12-3 or TRBV12-4 to TRBJ1-1, with TRBD1 as a possible D gene (5 bases). The CDR3 has 13 amino acids. V was clipped by 6 bases and J by 11 bases, with 19 bases between them. This chain's CDR3 is CASSSIQGFLAFF. DNA of the CDR3: TGTGCCAGCAGCTCTATTCAGGGTTTTCTGGCTTTCTTT.

The J gene is TRBJ1-5, the V gene TRBV7-6, with D possibly TRBD1 on 5 matching bases. The V and J ends lost 7 bases and 6 bases respectively, with 16 bases between them. The CDR3 is 14 residues long. In germline, CDR1 is SGHVS, CDR2 FNYEAQ. The CDR3 region is CASTEGPFVQPQHF. The DNA of the CDR3 is TGTGCCAGCACCGAGGGGCCTTTTGTTCAGCCCCAGCATTTT.

The chain combines TRBV4-1 with TRBJ2-5; D is unresolved. Trimming took 0 bases from V and 1 from J, leaving 15 bases between them. CDR3 size: 17 residues. CDR1 and CDR2 (germline): MGHRA, YSYEKL. CDR3 bases: TGCGCCAGCAGCCAAGATCGGTTCCGGAGACCCCAAGAGACCCAGTACTTC. Translating it yields CASSQDRFRRPQETQYF.

The chain links TRBV7-2 to TRBJ1-3; tentative D call: TRBD1 (5 bases). The CDR3 runs 15 residues. Germline CDR1 is SGHTA and CDR2 is FQGNSA. V lost 5 bases and J lost 0, with 11 bases in between. The CDR3 protein is CASSLTGYSGNTIYF. The CDR3 nucleotides are TGTGCCAGCAGCCTTACAGGATACTCTGGAAACACCATATATTTT.

This chain connects TRBV3-1 (or the pseudogene TRBV3-2) to TRBJ1-1, with no clear D. V lost 1 base and J lost 1, with 7 bases in between. Per germline, CDR1 LGHDT and CDR2 YNNKEL (reference sequence). The length of the CDR3 is 14 residues. Written as DNA, the CDR3 is TGTGCCAGCAGCCAAGTGGTAGGGAACACTGAAGCTTTCTTT. Residues: CASSQVVGNTEAFF.

The rearrangement links TRBV18 to TRBJ1-3, with a tentative D call TRBD1 (5 bases). V lost 3 bases, J lost 2 bases, and 14 bases lay in between. Germline V gene data show CDR1 as KGHSH and CDR2 as LQKENI. The CDR3 sequence is 16 residues long. CDR3 bases: TGTGCCAGCTCACCGGTCGGGGCTGGGACTGGAAACACCATATATTTT. Translated: CASSPVGAGTGNTIYF. Based on the CDR3 plus reference TRBV18 and TRBJ1-3, the full variable domain is NAGVMQNPRHLVRRRGQEARLRCSPMKGHSHVYWYRQLPEEGLKFMVYLQKENIIDESGMPKERFSAEFPKEGPSILRIQQVVRGDSAAYFCASSPVGAGTGNTIYFGEGSWLTVV.

V is TRBV5-1 and J is TRBJ2-5; TRBD2 is a possible D gene (5 bases). Trimming pared 0 bases from V and 2 bases from J, leaving 5 bases between. This CDR3 contains 13 residues. CDR1 SGHRS and CDR2 YFSETQ come from the germline V gene. The CDR3 spells CASSLGEQETQYF. CDR3 DNA sequence: TGCGCCAGCAGCTTGGGGGAGCAAGAGACCCAGTACTTC. Together with reference TRBV5-1 and TRBJ2-5, the CDR3 gives the full variable domain: KAGVTQTPRYLIKTRGQQVTLSCSPISGHRSVSWYQQTPGQGLQFLFEYFSETQRNKGNFPGRFSGRQFSNSRSEMNVSTLELGDSALYLCASSLGEQETQYFGPGTRLLVL.

The rearrangement joins TRBV29-1 to TRBJ2-7; TRBD2 is a possible D gene (6 bases). Between the trimmed V and J ends, which lost 6 bases and 2 bases, there was a span of 17 bases. CDR3 length equals 14 residues. Germline V lookup: CDR1 SQVTM, CDR2 ANQGSEA. This CDR3 is CSVGRRGGTYEQYF. Here the CDR3 DNA reads TGCAGCGTAGGCCGACGGGGAGGCACCTACGAGCAGTACTTC.

V and J are TRBV7-3 and TRBJ1-2; D is undetermined. Trimming took 0 bases from V and 7 from J, leaving 12 bases between them. Germline assignment: CDR1 SGHTA and CDR2 FQGTGA. The CDR3 extends over 14 amino acids. This chain's CDR3 is CASSLTGGSSGYTF. DNA of the CDR3: TGTGCCAGCAGCTTAACTGGAGGATCCTCTGGCTACACCTTC.

The chain carries TRBV7-2 and TRBJ1-2; TRBD1 aligns across 7 bases. CDR3 size: 15 residues. V lost 3 bases, J lost 1 base, and 5 bases stayed unmatched. Germline values: CDR1 SGHTA, CDR2 FQGNSA. The CDR3 DNA reads TGTGCCAGCAGCTTGAGACAGGGATATAACTATGGCTACACCTTC. This translates into CASSLRQGYNYGYTF.

The rearrangement links TRBV5-4 to TRBJ1-2; 7 bases line up with TRBD1. The V and J ends lost 0 bases and 2 bases, in that order; junction bases with no gene match: 7. This CDR3 has 16 residues. The germline CDR1 and CDR2 sequences are SGHNT and YYREEE (reference sequence). The CDR3 bases are TGTGCCAGCAGCTTGGGGCAGGGGGAGAGAAACTATGGCTACACCTTC. It specifies CASSLGQGERNYGYTF.

The rearrangement joins TRBV6-2 or TRBV6-3 to TRBJ1-2; the D gene is possibly TRBD1 (6 bases). This CDR3 comprises 13 residues. The V end was cut by 5 bases, the J end by 4 bases, with 11 bases between. CDR1 is MNHEY and CDR2 is SVGEGT in the germline V gene. Here the CDR3 reads CASSEDSPYGYTF. The CDR3 DNA sequence: TGTGCCAGCAGTGAGGACAGTCCCTATGGCTACACCTTC.

The rearrangement joins TRBV29-1 to TRBJ1-1; D unclear. Trimming removed 3 bases at V and 0 bases at J, with 8 bases between. This CDR3 comprises 13 residues. The germline V gene has CDR1 SQVTM and CDR2 ANQGSEA. For the CDR3, the DNA is TGCAGCGTTGAGACACAGATGAACACTGAAGCTTTCTTT. Its translation: CSVETQMNTEAFF.

The chain has TRBV4-3 and TRBJ1-2; D is unclear. The germline CDR1 and CDR2 sequences are LGHNA and YSLEER. The CDR3 covers 15 residues. Trimming left V 0 bases short and J 4 bases short, with 12 bases between. The CDR3 loop reads CASSQDGSSSYGYTF. CDR3 nucleotide sequence: TGCGCCAGCAGCCAAGATGGCAGCAGCTCCTATGGCTACACCTTC.

This chain joins TRBV6-5 and TRBJ2-3; a weak D match, TRBD1 (5 bases). The V and J ends lost 5 bases and 2 bases respectively, with 14 bases between them. The CDR3 spans 15 residues. Per the germline V gene, CDR1 is MNHEY and CDR2 is SVGAGI. The CDR3 is CASSTPGIHTDTQYF. The CDR3, as DNA: TGTGCCAGCAGTACACCAGGGATCCACACAGATACGCAGTATTTT.

The V call is TRBV9, the J call TRBJ2-3; 9 nucleotides align to TRBD2. V dropped 0 bases and J dropped 2; count of bases not matched to a gene: 4. Germline V gene data show CDR1 as SGDLS and CDR2 as YYNGEE. CDR3 length: 16 residues. The CDR3: CASSVAAGGYTDTQYF. The CDR3 DNA follows: TGTGCCAGCAGCGTAGCAGCGGGGGGTTACACAGATACGCAGTATTTT.

This chain connects TRBV28 to TRBJ1-1; 7 bases fit TRBD1. The CDR3 is 15 residues long. V shed 5 bases, J shed 1 base, and the junction held 7 bases outside the gene matches. The germline V gene has CDR1 MDHEN and CDR2 SYDVKM. CDR3: CASSPRDRPNTEAFF. CDR3 in DNA: TGTGCCAGCAGTCCCCGGGACAGACCGAACACTGAAGCTTTCTTT. Drawing the rest from reference TRBV28 and TRBJ1-1, the complete variable domain is DVKVTQSSRYLVKRTGEKVFLECVQDMDHENMFWYRQDPGLGLRLIYFSYDVKMKEKGDIPEGYSVSREKKERFSLILESASTNQTSMYLCASSPRDRPNTEAFFGQGTRLTVV.

The rearrangement joins TRBV9 to TRBJ1-2, with 7 bases matching TRBD1. Germline V gives CDR1 SGDLS, CDR2 YYNGEE. The CDR3 sequence is 15 residues long. J gave up 1 base and V 1 base, and 4 bases lay outside the gene matches. The CDR3 spells CASSVRAGGNYGYTF. The DNA for the CDR3 is TGTGCCAGCAGCGTAAGGGCAGGGGGTAACTATGGCTACACCTTC.

This clone was recorded a few times. The chain has TRBV20-1 and TRBJ2-3; tentatively, D is TRBD2 (6 bases). CDR1 is DFQATT and CDR2 is SNEGSKA in the germline V gene (reference sequence). The length of the CDR3 is 17 residues. V lost 3 bases to trimming and J lost 4 bases, with 23 bases between them. This CDR3 reads CSASLVGGLYTPDTQYF. The CDR3 nucleotides are TGCAGTGCTAGTTTGGTCGGGGGATTGTATACGCCAGATACGCAGTATTTT.

This clone was counted once. This chain uses TRBV9 with TRBJ2-3; D is perhaps TRBD2 (6 bases). The V end was cut by 3 bases, the J end by 1 base, with 15 bases between. Germline V gene lookup returns CDR1 SGDLS and CDR2 YYNGEE. The CDR3 has 16 amino acids. The CDR3 nucleotides read TGTGCCAGCAGCGGGGTGGGAGGCTTTGGCACAGATACGCAGTATTTT. Its protein product is CASSGVGGFGTDTQYF. The whole variable domain, remainder taken from reference TRBV9 and TRBJ2-3, is DSGVTQTPKHLITATGQRVTLRCSPRSGDLSVYWYQQSLDQGLQFLIQYYNGEERAKGNILERFSAQQFPDLHSELNLSSLELGDSALYFCASSGVGGFGTDTQYFGPGTRLTVL.